This T cell receptor beta chain was captured by sequencing in a study of blood T cell repertoires in COVID-19. Study background: The origin of the acute and convalescent COVID-19 samples was the United States, Italy and Spain. T cells, B-cell-depleted T cells, or PBMCs provided the cDNA or gDNA that served as material.

About this clone: One end of the junction is discordant with germline, which a read error may explain.

TCRdb's table, derived via immunoSEQ multiplex PCR, lists solely in-frame clones and lacks some. Here the sample spans approximately 150,000 clones, 85% to 90% being singletons. A Seattle source enrolled patients during active infection and followed them longitudinally. Material for sequencing was peripheral blood. This sequence originates from a man in his late teens or twenties with COVID-19, enrolled during active disease.

Written as DNA, the CDR3 is TGCAGCGTTGAAGATCGAGGACATAATGAAAAACTGCTTTTT. Translation: CSVEDRGHNEKLLF. The rearrangement links TRBV29-1 to TRBJ1-4, with D possibly being TRBD1 (5 bases). CDR3 length: 14 amino acids. Looked up from germline, CDR1 is SQVTM and CDR2 is ANQGSEA.